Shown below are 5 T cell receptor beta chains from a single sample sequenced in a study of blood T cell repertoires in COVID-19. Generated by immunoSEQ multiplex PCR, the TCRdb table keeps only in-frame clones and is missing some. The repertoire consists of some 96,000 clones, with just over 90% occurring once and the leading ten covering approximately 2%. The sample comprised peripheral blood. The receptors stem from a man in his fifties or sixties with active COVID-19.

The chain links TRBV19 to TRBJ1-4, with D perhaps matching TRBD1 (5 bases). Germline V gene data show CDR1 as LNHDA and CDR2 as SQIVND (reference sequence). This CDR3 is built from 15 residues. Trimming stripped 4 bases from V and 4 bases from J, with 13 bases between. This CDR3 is CASSNGGDFNEKLFF. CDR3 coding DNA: TGTGCCAGTAGTAACGGGGGGGACTTTAATGAAAAACTGTTTTTT.

CDR3 DNA: TGTGCCAGCAGTTCACAGGCGAACACTGAAGCTTTCTTT. Its protein is CASSSQANTEAFF. The rearrangement links TRBV7-8 to TRBJ1-1, with TRBD1 as a possible D gene (5 bases). Germline V gene sequence: CDR1 SGHVS, CDR2 FQNEAQ. Trimming took off 6 bases at V and 1 base at J, with 9 bases between the two ends. The CDR3 length is 13 residues.

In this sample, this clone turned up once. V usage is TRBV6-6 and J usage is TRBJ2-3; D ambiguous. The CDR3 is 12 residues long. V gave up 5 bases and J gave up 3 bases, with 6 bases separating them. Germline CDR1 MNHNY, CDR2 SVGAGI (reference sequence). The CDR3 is CASSPRTDTQYF. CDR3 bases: TGTGCCAGCAGTCCCCGTACAGATACGCAGTATTTT.

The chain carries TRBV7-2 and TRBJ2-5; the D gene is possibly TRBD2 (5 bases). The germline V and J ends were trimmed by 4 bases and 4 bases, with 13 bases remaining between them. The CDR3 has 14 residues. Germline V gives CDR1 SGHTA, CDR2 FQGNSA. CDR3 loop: CASSSWTPPETQYF. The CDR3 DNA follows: TGTGCCAGCAGCTCATGGACTCCCCCAGAGACCCAGTACTTC.

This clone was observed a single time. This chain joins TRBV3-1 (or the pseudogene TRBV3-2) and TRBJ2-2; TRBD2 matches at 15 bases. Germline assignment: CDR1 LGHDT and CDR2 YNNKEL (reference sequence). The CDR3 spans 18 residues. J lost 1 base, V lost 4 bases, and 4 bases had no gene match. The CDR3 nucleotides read TGTGCCAGCAGCCCATCGGGACTAGCGGGGGGGAACACCGGGGAGCTGTTTTTT. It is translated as CASSPSGLAGGNTGELFF.